This TCR beta chain was profiled in a study of CD8+CD57+ T cells in acquired aplastic anemia. Study-level information: The sorted CD4+ and CD8+ cells yielded an average approximately 3 ug of DNA. Notes on the study in general: For CD8+ Simpson's diversity, patients and controls showed no significant difference.

To note about this clonotype: What it binds is unknown.

Previously, flow cytometry had revealed CD8+CD57+ cell expansion in the patients chosen for sequencing. The CDR3 totals 14 residues. Germline values: CDR1 ENHRY, CDR2 SYGVKD. V dropped 5 bases and J dropped 1 base, with 11 bases sitting between them. Genomic DNA templated the TCR beta VDJ and CDR3 profiling. TCRdb reprocessed the reads via MiXCR and lists one record per CDR3 protein. The table shows roughly 93,000 distinct CDR3 sequences, with about 66% occurring only once. The sample consisted of sorted CD4+, CD8+, or CD8+CD57+ T cells (not recorded which) from PBMCs. The V gene is TRBV10-3, the J gene TRBJ1-1; tentative D call: TRBD1 (6 bases). This TCR was recovered from a human donor with aplastic anemia. As DNA, the CDR3 is TGTGCCATCAGTCCCGGGACAAAGAACACTGAAGCTTTCTTT. Translating it yields CAISPGTKNTEAFF.